Each of the 26 T cell receptor beta chains below was sequenced from the same sample in a study of blood T cell repertoires in COVID-19. Here immunoSEQ multiplex PCR was the method, and the copy in TCRdb shows in-frame clones only, minus some. This sample has roughly 95,000 clones, with approximately 80% found just once. The sample was peripheral blood. The receptor source for this set is a man between 60 and 75 years old with acute or convalescent COVID-19.

The chain joins TRBV10-2 to TRBJ2-1, with 8 bases aligning to TRBD1. V dropped 8 bases and J dropped 6; count of bases not matched to a gene: 12. In germline, CDR1 is WSHSY, CDR2 SAAADI. There are 15 residues in the CDR3. The CDR3 sequence: CASRLRGQAINEQFF. The CDR3 bases are TGCGCCAGCCGGCTGAGGGGACAGGCGATCAATGAGCAGTTCTTC.

This clone was seen just once. Germline and junction disagree at one end, which may indicate a read error. The chain recombines TRBV2 with TRBJ2-7; D may be TRBD1 (5 bases). CDR1 and CDR2 (germline): SNHLY, FYNNEI. CDR3 length equals 13 residues. DNA of the CDR3: TGTGCGAGCAAGGGGTCAGCCCCTGGGGAGCAGTACTTC. Protein: CASKGSAPGEQYF.

V is TRBV5-1 and J is TRBJ2-1; 11 nucleotides line up with TRBD2. Losses at the gene ends were 4 bases for V and 10 bases for J; bases not matched to a gene: 10. Germline V gene lookup returns CDR1 SGHRS and CDR2 YFSETQ. The CDR3 contains 15 residues. CDR3 in amino acids: CASSLGTSGLGEQFF. The DNA of the CDR3 is TGCGCCAGCAGCCTCGGGACTAGCGGACTAGGGGAGCAGTTCTTC.

This chain uses TRBV9 with TRBJ2-7; 10 bases agree with TRBD1. CDR1 and CDR2 (germline): SGDLS, YYNGEE. The trim removed 0 bases at V and 2 bases at J, leaving 2 bases unmatched. This CDR3 spans 15 amino acids. CDR3 amino acids: CASSVGGTGAYEQYF. DNA for the CDR3: TGTGCCAGCAGCGTAGGTGGGACAGGGGCCTACGAGCAGTACTTC.

This clone was recorded a few times. V usage is TRBV9 and J usage is TRBJ2-7, with a weak D call TRBD2 (5 bases). V was clipped by 2 bases and J by 0 bases, with 12 bases between them. The CDR3 loop spans 15 amino acids. The germline CDR1 and CDR2 sequences are SGDLS and YYNGEE. CDR3 sequence (DNA): TGTGCCAGCAGCGTCTCCCAAGGACTCTCCTACGAGCAGTACTTC. Its translation: CASSVSQGLSYEQYF.

J is TRBJ2-1 and V is TRBV5-6; D is uncertain. Deletions cut 4 bases from V and 1 base from J, with 12 bases between. This CDR3 contains 15 residues. Looked up from germline, CDR1 is SGHDT and CDR2 is YYEEEE. The chain's CDR3 is CASSLLMTSYNEQFF. CDR3 nucleotides: TGTGCCAGCAGCCTCTTGATGACTTCCTACAATGAGCAGTTCTTC.

The chain recombines TRBV5-5 with TRBJ1-2, with D uncertain. The CDR3 is 13 amino acids. Trimming cost V 3 bases and J 3 bases, with 9 bases left between them. The germline V gene has CDR1 SGHKS and CDR2 YYEKEE (reference sequence). CDR3 residues: CASSSELDYGYTF. CDR3 DNA: TGTGCCAGCAGCTCGGAGTTAGACTATGGCTACACCTTC. Full variable domain (rest looked up from reference TRBV5-5 and TRBJ1-2): DAGVTQSPTHLIKTRGQQVTLRCSPISGHKSVSWYQQVLGQGPQFIFQYYEKEERGRGNFPDRFSARQFPNYSSELNVNALLLGDSALYLCASSSELDYGYTFGSGTRLTVV.

The V gene is TRBV5-1, the J gene TRBJ1-1, with D tentatively TRBD1 (5 bases). The V gene lost 4 bases and the J gene lost 1 base, with 8 bases spanning the gap. The CDR3 totals 13 residues. Germline V CDR1 and CDR2: SGHRS, YFSETQ. Written as DNA, the CDR3 is TGCGCCAGCAGCCTCGACAGGAACACTGAAGCTTTCTTT. Amino acid sequence: CASSLDRNTEAFF.

This sequence joins TRBV11-2 and TRBJ2-7, with 7 bases aligning to TRBD1. This CDR3 spans 16 amino acids. V trimming: 2 bases; J trimming: 0 bases; junction bases outside the gene matches: 7. The germline V gene has CDR1 SGHAT and CDR2 FQNNGV. The CDR3 nucleotides read TGTGCCAGCAGCTTAACCTCAGGGGGAAGCTCCTACGAGCAGTACGTC. Protein product: CASSLTSGGSSYEQYV.

The sample holds one count of this clone. The chain combines TRBV6-1 with TRBJ1-5, with D hard to call. Germline V gene sequence: CDR1 MNHNS, CDR2 SASEGT. The CDR3 has 12 amino acids. The germline V and J ends were trimmed by 5 bases and 5 bases, with 7 bases remaining between them. Here the CDR3 DNA reads TGTGCCAGCAGTTCCCGTCATCAGCCCCAGCATTTT. Amino acid sequence: CASSSRHQPQHF.

The chain links TRBV6-1 to TRBJ1-5; no clear D gene. Trimming took off 1 base at V and 3 bases at J, with 10 bases between the two ends. CDR1 MNHNS and CDR2 SASEGT come from the germline V gene. The CDR3 length is 15 residues. The CDR3 reads CASSEEAGFNQPQHF. CDR3 nucleotides: TGTGCCAGCAGTGAAGAGGCAGGTTTCAATCAGCCCCAGCATTTT.

J is TRBJ1-3 and V is TRBV30; D possibly corresponds to TRBD1 (6 bases). CDR1 is GTSNPN, CDR2 SVGIG, per germline (reference sequence). Trimming shortened V by 5 bases and J by 7 bases, and 18 bases separated the two germline ends. This CDR3 is 14 amino acids long. This chain's CDR3 is CAWGTGSGRNTIYF. CDR3 DNA sequence: TGTGCCTGGGGCACAGGGTCAGGGCGGAACACCATATATTTT.

A note on this clone: This sample includes further DNA sequences coding for the same CDR3. The chain is built from TRBV6-2 or TRBV6-3 and TRBJ2-1; 8 bases are shared with TRBD2. Germline assignment: CDR1 MNHEY and CDR2 SVGEGT. With 3 bases clipped from V and 6 bases from J, the junction kept 10 bases outside the gene matches. This CDR3 contains 16 residues. CDR3 region: CASSYSTSGGGNEQFF. CDR3 DNA: TGTGCCAGCAGTTATTCTACTAGCGGAGGGGGCAATGAGCAGTTCTTC.

V usage is TRBV27 and J usage is TRBJ1-5, with D perhaps TRBD1 (6 bases). Germline V gives CDR1 MNHEY, CDR2 SMNVEV (reference sequence). The CDR3 extends over 15 amino acids. The V end lost 4 bases, the J end lost 4 bases, and 14 bases lay between the germline ends. The CDR3: CASSSAHRDNQPQHF. In DNA, the CDR3 is TGTGCCAGCAGTTCAGCCCACAGGGATAATCAGCCCCAGCATTTT.

The chain has TRBV6-2 or TRBV6-3 and TRBJ2-5; the D gene is possibly TRBD2 (6 bases). The CDR3 extends over 15 amino acids. CDR1 MNHEY and CDR2 SVGEGT come from the germline V gene. The V gene lost 2 bases and the J gene lost 8 bases, with 18 bases spanning the gap. The CDR3 DNA is TGTGCCAGCAGTTACGTGAGGGCGGGACTGGGCACCCAGTACTTC. This translates into CASSYVRAGLGTQYF.

A remark on this clone: One junction end disagrees with the germline gene, perhaps due to a read error. The chain is built from TRBV11-3 and TRBJ2-1; the match to TRBD2 covers 7 bases. Germline V gene lookup returns CDR1 SGHNT and CDR2 YENEEA. The CDR3 consists of 11 residues. The CDR3 DNA reads as TGTGCCAGCAGCTTCATAGGGAGGGGCGTCTTC. Translating gives CASSFIGRGVF.

The chain joins TRBV4-1 to TRBJ1-3, with 7 bases identical to TRBD1. Per the germline V gene, CDR1 is MGHRA and CDR2 is YSYEKL. CDR3 length equals 18 residues. The J segment lost 4 bases and the V segment lost 4 bases, leaving 16 bases of the junction unmatched. The DNA for the CDR3 is TGCGCCAGCAGCCCAGGAGCAGCTTTCGGGACAGCCGGAAACACCATATATTTT. Translating it yields CASSPGAAFGTAGNTIYF.

The V call is TRBV11-3, the J call TRBJ1-1; D is unresolved. Trimming shortened V by 5 bases and J by 1 base, and 8 bases separated the two germline ends. Germline V CDR1 and CDR2: SGHNT, YENEEA. The CDR3 totals 13 residues. In DNA form, the CDR3 reads TGTGCCAGCAGCCTCTTATCGAACACTGAAGCTTTCTTT. Amino acid sequence: CASSLLSNTEAFF. Looking up the rest from reference TRBV11-3 and TRBJ1-1 gives the full variable domain: EAGVVQSPRYKIIEKKQPVAFWCNPISGHNTLYWYLQNLGQGPELLIRYENEEAVDDSQLPKDRFSAERLKGVDSTLKIQPAELGDSAVYLCASSLLSNTEAFFGQGTRLTVV.

This rearrangement joins TRBV12-3 or TRBV12-4 to TRBJ2-7, with D tentatively TRBD2 (5 bases). The CDR3 loop spans 8 amino acids. The CDR3 reads CGLNEQYF. As DNA, the CDR3 is TGTGGACTAAACGAGCAGTACTTC.

The rearrangement joins TRBV11-2 to TRBJ2-2; 11 bases map to TRBD1. The CDR3 loop spans 16 amino acids. V trimming: 5 bases; J trimming: 5 bases; junction bases outside the gene matches: 7. Germline values: CDR1 SGHAT, CDR2 FQNNGV. CDR3 sequence: CASSPGTGGGTGELFF. The DNA for the CDR3 is TGTGCCAGCAGCCCAGGGACAGGGGGAGGAACCGGGGAGCTGTTTTTT.

This chain links TRBV5-1 with TRBJ1-1; TRBD1 might be the D (5 bases). V lost 4 bases and J lost 4, with 14 bases in between. CDR3 length: 14 amino acids. The germline gives CDR1 SGHRS, CDR2 YFSETQ. DNA of the CDR3: TGCGCCAGCAGCCCGGCCGGGAGGGGCACTGAAGCTTTCTTT. Its translation is CASSPAGRGTEAFF. Complete variable domain (other parts from reference TRBV5-1 and TRBJ1-1): KAGVTQTPRYLIKTRGQQVTLSCSPISGHRSVSWYQQTPGQGLQFLFEYFSETQRNKGNFPGRFSGRQFSNSRSEMNVSTLELGDSALYLCASSPAGRGTEAFFGQGTRLTVV.

Ten or more counts support this clone. This chain connects TRBV5-4 to TRBJ1-2; maybe TRBD1 (5 bases). The CDR3 totals 15 residues. Germline CDR1 reads SGHNT; CDR2 reads YYREEE (reference sequence). With 3 bases removed from V and 4 bases from J, the gap between germline ends came to 16 bases. The CDR3 spells CASSSLGGTGYGYTF. CDR3 DNA sequence: TGTGCCAGCAGCTCCCTTGGGGGGACGGGCTATGGCTACACCTTC. Looking up the rest from reference TRBV5-4 and TRBJ1-2 gives the full variable domain: ETGVTQSPTHLIKTRGQQVTLRCSSQSGHNTVSWYQQALGQGPQFIFQYYREEENGRGNFPPRFSGLQFPNYSSELNVNALELDDSALYLCASSSLGGTGYGYTFGSGTRLTVV.

The chain is built from TRBV9 and TRBJ1-3; D gene ambiguous. CDR3 length equals 14 residues. With 4 bases removed from V and 4 bases from J, the gap between germline ends came to 12 bases. Looked up from germline, CDR1 is SGDLS and CDR2 is YYNGEE. Written as DNA, the CDR3 is TGTGCCAGCAGCTTCGGTCGATCCGGAAACACCATATATTTT. Translating gives CASSFGRSGNTIYF. The full variable domain, with the rest looked up from reference TRBV9 and TRBJ1-3, is DSGVTQTPKHLITATGQRVTLRCSPRSGDLSVYWYQQSLDQGLQFLIQYYNGEERAKGNILERFSAQQFPDLHSELNLSSLELGDSALYFCASSFGRSGNTIYFGEGSWLTVV.

Only one count was recorded for this clone. The chain combines TRBV11-2 with TRBJ2-1; D unclear. The CDR3 spans 12 residues. Trimming took 5 bases from V and 3 from J, leaving 5 bases between them. Germline-derived CDR1 and CDR2 are SGHAT and FQNNGV. DNA for the CDR3: TGTGCCAGCAGCGTTAGCTACAATGAGCAGTTCTTC. Translation: CASSVSYNEQFF.

The chain recombines TRBV5-1 with TRBJ2-2; TRBD2 aligns across 9 bases. CDR3 length: 16 amino acids. The trim removed 4 bases at V and 1 base at J, leaving 5 bases unmatched. Germline loops: CDR1 SGHRS, CDR2 YFSETQ. CDR3 nucleotide sequence: TGCGCCAGCAGCGCTAGACTAGCGGAGAACACCGGGGAGCTGTTTTTT. Protein product: CASSARLAENTGELFF.

This clone came up a few times. This chain joins TRBV2 and TRBJ1-1; tentative D call: TRBD1 (6 bases). There are 14 residues in the CDR3. CDR1 and CDR2 (germline): SNHLY, FYNNEI. Between the trimmed V and J ends, which lost 6 bases and 3 bases, there was a span of 14 bases. In DNA, the CDR3 is TGTGCCAGCAGCTCAGGGGTAGCGTACACTGAAGCTTTCTTT. Amino acids: CASSSGVAYTEAFF.